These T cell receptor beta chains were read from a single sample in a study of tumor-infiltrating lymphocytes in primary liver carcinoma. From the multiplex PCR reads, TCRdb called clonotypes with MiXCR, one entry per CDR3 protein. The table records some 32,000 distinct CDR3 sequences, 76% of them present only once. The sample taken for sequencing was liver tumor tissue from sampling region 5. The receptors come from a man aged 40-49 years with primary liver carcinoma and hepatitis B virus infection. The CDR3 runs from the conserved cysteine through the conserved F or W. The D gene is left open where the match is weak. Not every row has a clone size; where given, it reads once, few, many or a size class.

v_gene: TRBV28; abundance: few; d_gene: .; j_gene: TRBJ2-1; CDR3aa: CASRTRQRVSYNEQFF; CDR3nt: TGTGCCAGCAGGACAAGACAGAGGGTCTCCTACAATGAGCAGTTCTTC
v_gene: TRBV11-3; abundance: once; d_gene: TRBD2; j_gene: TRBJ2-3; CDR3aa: CANNLDSTGLAGLTDTQYF; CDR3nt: TGTGCCAACAACTTAGACTCCACAGGACTAGCGGGCCTCACAGATACACAGTATTTT
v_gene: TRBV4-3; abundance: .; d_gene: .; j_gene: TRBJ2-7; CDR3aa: CANSQGGVGGAYEQYF; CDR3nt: TGCGCCAACAGCCAAGGTGGGGTTGGCGGAGCCTACGAGCAGTACTTC
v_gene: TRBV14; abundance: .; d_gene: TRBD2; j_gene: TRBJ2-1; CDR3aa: CASSQVIAGLAGANEQFF; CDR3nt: TGTGCTAGCAGCCAAGTGATTGCCGGGCTAGCGGGAGCAAATGAGCAGTTCTTC
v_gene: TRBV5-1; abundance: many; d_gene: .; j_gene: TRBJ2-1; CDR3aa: CASSTSGTTYNEQFF; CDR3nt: TGCGCCAGCAGTACTTCCGGGACCACCTACAATGAGCAGTTCTTC
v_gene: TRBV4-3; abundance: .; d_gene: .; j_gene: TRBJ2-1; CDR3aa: CASSQVLTYTYNEQFF; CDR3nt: TGCGCCAGCAGCCAAGTACTAACATATACCTACAATGAGCAGTTCTTC
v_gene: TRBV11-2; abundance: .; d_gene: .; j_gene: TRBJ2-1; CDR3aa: CASSVLMGGYNEQFF; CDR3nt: TGTGCCAGCAGTGTTCTAATGGGGGGATACAATGAGCAGTTCTTC
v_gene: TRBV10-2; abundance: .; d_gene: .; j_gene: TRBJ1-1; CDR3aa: CASSETGGLTETFF; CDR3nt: TGCGCCAGCAGTGAGACTGGGGGCTTAACTGAAACTTTCTTT
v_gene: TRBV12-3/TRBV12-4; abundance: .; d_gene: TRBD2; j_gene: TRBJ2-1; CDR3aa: CASSVRGVAGVVSEQFF; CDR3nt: TGCGCCAGCAGTGTACGAGGGGTAGCGGGAGTGGTCAGTGAGCAGTTCTTC
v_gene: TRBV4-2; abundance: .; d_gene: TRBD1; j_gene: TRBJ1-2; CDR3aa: CASSQDAGGGSGYSF; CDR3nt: TGTGCCAGCAGCCAAGATGCAGGGGGCGGATCTGGCTACAGCTTC
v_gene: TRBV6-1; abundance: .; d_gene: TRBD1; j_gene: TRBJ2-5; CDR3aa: CASSTWTGRKTQYF; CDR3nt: TGTGCCAGCAGCACCTGGACAGGGAGAAAGACCCAGTACTTC
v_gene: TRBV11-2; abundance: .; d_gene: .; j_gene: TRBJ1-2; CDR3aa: CASSPRANYGYTF; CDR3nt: TGTGCCAGCAGCCCAAGAGCTAACTATGGCTACACCTTC
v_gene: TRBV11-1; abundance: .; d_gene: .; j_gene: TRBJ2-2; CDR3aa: CASSFTRVTSELFF; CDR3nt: TGTGCCAGCAGCTTTACAAGGGTTACCTCGGAGCTGTTTTTT
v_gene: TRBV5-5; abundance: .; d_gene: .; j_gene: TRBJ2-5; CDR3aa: CASGPQQGRETQYF; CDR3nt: TGTGCCAGCGGCCCACAACAGGGTCGAGAGACCCAGTACTTT
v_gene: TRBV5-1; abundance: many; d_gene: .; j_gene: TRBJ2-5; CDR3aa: CASSLDGRPQETQYF; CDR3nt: TGCGCCAGCAGCTTGGATGGCCGACCCCAAGAGACCCAGTACTTC
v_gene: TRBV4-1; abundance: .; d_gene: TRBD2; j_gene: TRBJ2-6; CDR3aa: CASSQVGLAGLKAIGANILTF; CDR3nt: TGCGCCAGCAGCCAAGTCGGACTAGCGGGCCTGAAGGCGATCGGGGCCAACATCCTGACTTTC
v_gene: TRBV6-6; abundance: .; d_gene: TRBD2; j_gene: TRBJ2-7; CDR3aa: CASSHDGYGDYEQYF; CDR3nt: TGTGCCAGCAGTCACGACGGCTACGGGGACTACGAGCAGTACTTT
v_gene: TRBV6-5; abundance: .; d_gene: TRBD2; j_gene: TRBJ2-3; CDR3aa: CASNPSGSGTDRQYF; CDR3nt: TGTGCCAGTAACCCTAGCGGGTCTGGCACAGATAGGCAGTATTTT
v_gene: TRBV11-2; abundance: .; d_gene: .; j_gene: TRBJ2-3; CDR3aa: CASGRQPINPIDMQYF; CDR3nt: TGTGCCAGCGGCCGACAACCCATCAACCCCATAGATATGCAGTATTTT
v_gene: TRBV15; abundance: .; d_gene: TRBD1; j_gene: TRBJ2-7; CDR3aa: CATNRDIGTGGWYEQYF; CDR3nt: TGTGCCACCAACAGAGACATAGGGACAGGGGGGTGGTACGAGCAGTACTTC
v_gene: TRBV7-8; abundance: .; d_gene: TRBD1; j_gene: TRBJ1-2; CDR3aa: CTSSPRTGVNYVYTF; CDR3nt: TGTACCAGCAGCCCCCGGACAGGGGTTAACTATGTCTACACCTTC
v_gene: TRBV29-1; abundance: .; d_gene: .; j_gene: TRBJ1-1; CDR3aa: CSVVATGMNTEVFF; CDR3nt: TGCAGCGTTGTAGCGACAGGAATGAACACTGAAGTTTTCTTT
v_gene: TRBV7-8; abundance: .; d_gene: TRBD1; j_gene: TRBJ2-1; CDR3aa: CVSSQGQAILSSYNEEFF; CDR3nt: TGTGTCAGCAGCCAGGGACAGGCGATTTTAAGCTCCTACAATGAGGAGTTCTTC
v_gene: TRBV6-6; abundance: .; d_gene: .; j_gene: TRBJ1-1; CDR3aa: CVSRTGTHSNTEAFF; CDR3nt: TGTGTTAGCAGAACTGGGACGCACAGTAACACTGAAGCTTTCTTT
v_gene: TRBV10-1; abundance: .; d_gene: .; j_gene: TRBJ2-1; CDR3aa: CASSGLRNNEQFF; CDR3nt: TGTGCCAGCAGTGGATTGAGGAACAATGAGCAGTTCTTC
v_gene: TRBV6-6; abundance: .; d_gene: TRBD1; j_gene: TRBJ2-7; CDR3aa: CDSSDDRGRHEQYF; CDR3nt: TGTGACAGTAGTGACGACAGGGGGCGGCACGAGCAGTACTTC
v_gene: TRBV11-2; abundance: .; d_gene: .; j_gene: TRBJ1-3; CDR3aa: CAGGLVGPGAVGNTIYF; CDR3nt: TGTGCCGGCGGCTTAGTTGGCCCCGGGGCAGTAGGAAACACCATATATTTT
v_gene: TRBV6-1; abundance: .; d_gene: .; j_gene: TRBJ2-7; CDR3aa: CVSSESGWWQGHYEQYF; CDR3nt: TGTGTCAGCAGTGAATCCGGCTGGTGGCAGGGTCACTACGAGCAGTATTTC
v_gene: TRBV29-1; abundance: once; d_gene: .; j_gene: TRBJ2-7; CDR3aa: CSVKGARGKDEQYF; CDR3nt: TGCAGCGTTAAAGGGGCCAGGGGTAAAGACGAGCAGTACTTC
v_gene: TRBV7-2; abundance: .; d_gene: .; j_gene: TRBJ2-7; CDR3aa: CASSLGLSSYEQYF; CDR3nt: TGTGCCAGCAGCTTAGGACTGAGCTCCTACGAGCAGTACTTC
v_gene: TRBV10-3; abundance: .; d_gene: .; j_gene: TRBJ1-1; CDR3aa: CVINDRTGTEAFF; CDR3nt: TGTGTCATCAACGATAGGACGGGGACTGAAGCTTTCTTT
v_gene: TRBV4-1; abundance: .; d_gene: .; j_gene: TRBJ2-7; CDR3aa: CASRPALEGGRVQHF; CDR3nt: TGCGCCAGCAGACCCGCCCTAGAAGGGGGACGCGTGCAGCACTTC
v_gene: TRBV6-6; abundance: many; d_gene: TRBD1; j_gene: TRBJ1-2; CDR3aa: CASSYSYRGYGYTF; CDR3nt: TGTGCCAGCAGTTACTCGTACAGGGGTTATGGCTACACCTTC
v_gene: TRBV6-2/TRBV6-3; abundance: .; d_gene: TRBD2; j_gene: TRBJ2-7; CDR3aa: CLSRGSGRPEQYF; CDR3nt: TGTCTCAGCAGGGGTAGCGGGAGGCCCGAGCAGTACTTC
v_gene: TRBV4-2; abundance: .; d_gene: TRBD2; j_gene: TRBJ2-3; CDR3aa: CVSSQVALLAGATDTQCF; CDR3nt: TGTGTCAGCAGCCAAGTGGCGCTTCTAGCGGGAGCGACAGATACACAGTGTTTT
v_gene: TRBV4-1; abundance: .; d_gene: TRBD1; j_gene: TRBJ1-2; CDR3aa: CDSSHGDRNYGHTF; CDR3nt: TGCGACAGCAGCCATGGGGACAGGAACTATGGCCACACCTTC
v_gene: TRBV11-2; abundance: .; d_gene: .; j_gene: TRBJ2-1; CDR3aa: CTSSLDPESSYSEQFF; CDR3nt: TGTACCAGCAGCTTAGATCCAGAGAGCTCCTACAGTGAGCAGTTTTTC
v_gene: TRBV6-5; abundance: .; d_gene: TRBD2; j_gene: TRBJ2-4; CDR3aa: CASSKTGSHVAGGTAKNIQYF; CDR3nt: TGTGCCAGCAGCAAGACGGGGTCCCACGTAGCGGGAGGTACAGCCAAAAACATTCAGTACTTC
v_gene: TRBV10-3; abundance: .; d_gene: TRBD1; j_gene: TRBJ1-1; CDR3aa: CAVRGQGGSTEALF; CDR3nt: TGTGCCGTCAGGGGACAGGGAGGGTCCACTGAAGCTCTCTTT